Following are 21 T cell receptor beta chains from one sample sequenced in a study of neurological immune-mediated disorders. TCRdb called the 5' RACE reads again in MiXCR, with one record for every CDR3 protein. This sample has some 95,000 distinct CDR3 sequences; 3.5% to 4% occur once, and the top ten carry around 5.5%. The material sequenced was PBMCs. Every receptor here comes from a woman in her late teens or twenties with multiple sclerosis.

This clonotype occurred a few times. This sequence may be a read error, since a much larger clone differs from it by one base. This chain connects TRBV20-1 to TRBJ1-2, with a possible D match to TRBD1 (5 bases). The CDR3 covers 12 residues. V lost 6 bases and J lost 7, with 15 bases in between. The germline V gene encodes CDR1 DFQATT and CDR2 SNEGSKA (reference sequence). The CDR3 region has the DNA TGCAGTGCGCCCACGGGACGGGGTGGCTACACCTTC. It yields the protein CSAPTGRGGYTF.

This clonotype was seen many times. The chain carries TRBV5-5 and TRBJ2-7, with D maybe TRBD1 (6 bases). The CDR3 is 14 residues long. Trimming stripped 3 bases from V and 3 bases from J, with 13 bases between. The germline gives CDR1 SGHKS, CDR2 YYEKEE (reference sequence). Here the CDR3 reads CASSSIQTGYEQYF. Here the CDR3 DNA reads TGTGCCAGCAGCTCGATACAGACAGGCTACGAGCAGTACTTC.

This clonotype was detected many times. The chain combines TRBV3-1 with TRBJ2-5; the match to TRBD2 covers 12 bases. The V gene end was trimmed by 5 bases and the J gene end by 10 bases; junction bases not matched to a gene: 23. The CDR3 has 19 amino acids. Germline values: CDR1 LGHDT, CDR2 YNNKEL (reference sequence). This CDR3 reads CASSLNSYSGTSGSGGQYF. For the CDR3, the DNA is TGTGCCAGCAGCTTAAACTCTTATTCCGGGACTAGCGGGTCCGGGGGCCAGTACTTC.

This clonotype was detected many times. The chain carries TRBV20-1 and TRBJ2-1, with 7 bases identical to TRBD2. V was clipped by 1 base and J by 1 base; unmatched bases: 13. The CDR3 is 18 amino acids. Per the germline V gene, CDR1 is DFQATT and CDR2 is SNEGSKA (reference sequence). The CDR3 bases are TGCAGTGCTAGAGGTTTGCGGGAGAGGGCCATATCCTACAATGAGCAGTTCTTC. Amino acid sequence: CSARGLRERAISYNEQFF.

This clonotype occurred many times. V gene TRBV12-3 or TRBV12-4 combines with J gene TRBJ2-3; TRBD2 matches 8 bases. V shed 3 bases, J shed 15 bases, and the junction held 11 bases outside the gene matches. The length of the CDR3 is 13 residues. The CDR3 is CASSFRSLREGYF. CDR3 sequence (DNA): TGTGCCAGCAGTTTTCGTTCTCTACGGGAGGGTTATTTT.

As for this clonotype: This sequence may be a read error, since a much larger clone differs from it by one base. The genes are TRBV5-5 and TRBJ2-3; D remains ambiguous. CDR3 length: 14 residues. Germline CDR1 SGHKS, CDR2 YYEKEE (reference sequence). CDR3 nucleotides: TGTGCCAGCGGCTTGGTGGGCCGCACAGATACGCAGTATTTT. It specifies CASGLVGRTDTQYF.

This clonotype was seen ten or more times. The chain has TRBV5-6 and TRBJ2-7, with D unresolved. V dropped 5 bases and J dropped 5 bases, with 14 bases sitting between them. The CDR3 is 13 residues long. Per germline, CDR1 SGHDT and CDR2 YYEEEE. CDR3 sequence (DNA): TGTGCCAGCAGTCGCCCGGCGGACCACGAGCAGTACTTC. It specifies CASSRPADHEQYF.

This clonotype occurred many times. The chain couples TRBV12-3 or TRBV12-4 to TRBJ2-7; possibly TRBD1 or TRBD2 for D (6 bases each). The CDR3 covers 16 residues. Deletions cut 6 bases from V and 7 bases from J, with 25 bases between. CDR3 sequence (DNA): TGTGCCAGCAGCAGGCGGGACACATTGATCTTTAGGGAGCAGTACTTC. Protein: CASSRRDTLIFREQYF.

This clonotype was seen ten or more times. The chain has TRBV29-1 and TRBJ2-1, with D perhaps being TRBD1 or TRBD2 (5 bases each). Between the trimmed V and J ends, which lost 6 bases and 14 bases, there was a span of 29 bases. The germline V gene encodes CDR1 SQVTM and CDR2 ANQGSEA. The CDR3 sequence is 15 residues long. CDR3 sequence reads: CSVNTGTSGSGWKFF. CDR3 bases: TGCAGCGTCAACACCGGGACCAGCGGTTCAGGATGGAAGTTCTTC.

At least ten counts were recorded for this clonotype. The CDR3 reads CASSSFLARGNEQFF. As DNA, the CDR3 is TGTGCCAGCAGTTCATTCCTGGCTAGGGGCAATGAGCAGTTCTTC. V gene TRBV6-5 combines with J gene TRBJ2-1; a weak D match, TRBD1 (5 bases). Trimming stripped 4 bases from V and 6 bases from J, with 16 bases between. The V gene's germline CDR1 is MNHEY and CDR2 SVGAGI. The CDR3 spans 15 residues.

The sample holds many counts of this clonotype. The V call is TRBV5-4, the J call TRBJ2-1, with D tentatively TRBD1 (5 bases). Germline V gives CDR1 SGHNT, CDR2 YYREEE (reference sequence). Trimming took off 9 bases at V and 2 bases at J, with 12 bases between the two ends. The CDR3 sequence is 13 residues long. The CDR3 protein is CAITQVAYNEQFF. The CDR3 DNA follows: TGTGCCATAACACAGGTTGCCTACAATGAGCAGTTCTTC.

This clonotype appeared a few times. This rearrangement joins TRBV29-1 to TRBJ1-4; 8 bases map to TRBD1. CDR3 size: 14 residues. V was pared by 7 bases and J by 7 bases, with 11 bases of the junction left unmatched. CDR1 SQVTM and CDR2 ANQGSEA come from the germline V gene. CDR3 protein: CSALGQAVGEKLFF. The CDR3 nucleotides read TGCAGCGCCCTGGGACAGGCGGTCGGTGAAAAACTGTTTTTT.

This clonotype appeared many times. The chain couples TRBV7-2 to TRBJ2-2; possible D gene TRBD2, 6 bases. The length of the CDR3 is 15 residues. Germline V gene data show CDR1 as SGHTA and CDR2 as FQGNSA. V shed 5 bases and J shed 4 bases, with 14 bases lying between them. DNA for the CDR3: TGTGCCAGCAGCCGGAATGAGGGAGGCACCGGGGAGCTGTTTTTT. This sequence encodes CASSRNEGGTGELFF.

This clonotype was recorded a few times. The chain links TRBV7-3 to TRBJ2-7; D is unresolved. Germline V gives CDR1 SGHTA, CDR2 FQGTGA. V was shortened by 4 bases and J by 0 bases, with 7 bases between the two germline ends. The CDR3 is 13 amino acids. CDR3 residues: CASSSPGSYEQYF. DNA of the CDR3: TGTGCCAGCAGCTCCCCTGGCTCCTACGAGCAGTACTTC.

This clonotype was detected ten times or more. The chain recombines TRBV5-1 with TRBJ2-4, with unresolved D. There are 14 residues in the CDR3. Germline lookup yields CDR1 SGHRS and CDR2 YFSETQ. The V gene lost 0 bases and the J gene lost 9 bases, with 13 bases spanning the gap. In DNA form, the CDR3 reads TGCGCCAGCAGCTTGGAACCAGGATTGAGCATTCAGTACTTC. Protein sequence: CASSLEPGLSIQYF.

V and J are TRBV28 and TRBJ2-5; D remains ambiguous. V lost 4 bases and J 4 bases, leaving 10 bases between the germline ends. Germline lookup yields CDR1 MDHEN and CDR2 SYDVKM. The CDR3 consists of 13 residues. The CDR3 DNA reads as TGTGCCAGCAGTTCCAGTACGGGAGAGACCCAGTACTTC. Its protein is CASSSSTGETQYF.

On this clonotype itself: With a much larger clone just one base away, this may be a read error. V gene TRBV6-1 combines with J gene TRBJ2-3; D might be TRBD2 (7 bases). The CDR3 consists of 16 residues. Germline values: CDR1 MNHNS, CDR2 SASEGT. The CDR3 region is CANSERGGSSPDTQYF. CDR3 sequence (DNA): TGTGCCAACAGTGAAAGGGGGGGCTCGTCTCCAGATACGCAGTATTTT.

This clonotype has a count of ten or more. The genes are TRBV20-1 and TRBJ1-1; D is possibly TRBD1 (5 bases). Trimming took off 6 bases at V and 0 bases at J, with 14 bases between the two ends. The CDR3 runs 14 residues. Germline V gene data show CDR1 as DFQATT and CDR2 as SNEGSKA (reference sequence). The CDR3 coding sequence is TGCAGTGCGAAGTGGGGCAGCATGAACACTGAAGCTTTCTTT. Its protein product is CSAKWGSMNTEAFF.

This clonotype came up many times. The chain carries TRBV20-1 and TRBJ2-1; 7 bases line up with TRBD2. Germline V gives CDR1 DFQATT, CDR2 SNEGSKA (reference sequence). V lost 0 bases to trimming and J lost 6 bases; unmatched junction nucleotides: 8. This CDR3 has 15 amino acids. CDR3 residues: CSARDPAGVVNEQFF. The CDR3 bases are TGCAGTGCTAGAGATCCCGCGGGAGTTGTCAATGAGCAGTTCTTC.

This clonotype was seen ten or more times. The chain uses TRBV5-1 and TRBJ1-1; no definite D call. The CDR3 has 14 residues. Germline CDR1 SGHRS, CDR2 YFSETQ. Trimming left V 0 bases short and J 2 bases short, with 8 bases between. CDR3 sequence: CASSLAVGNTEAFF. The DNA of the CDR3 is TGCGCCAGCAGCTTGGCCGTGGGAAACACTGAAGCTTTCTTT.

This clonotype was recorded at least ten times. The rearrangement uses TRBV4-3 and TRBJ2-4, with D possibly TRBD1 on 5 matching bases. From germline, CDR1 is LGHNA and CDR2 YSLEER. The CDR3 length is 17 residues. The V end was cut by 6 bases, the J end by 8 bases, with 26 bases between. CDR3 in amino acids: CASRRKEPDNRRDIQYF. The CDR3 DNA is TGCGCCAGCAGGCGAAAAGAACCGGACAACCGACGGGACATTCAGTACTTC.